A single sample is the source of the 28 T cell receptor beta chains below, sequenced in a study of T-cell memory formation after mild COVID-19. TCRdb independently ran MiXCR on the 5' RACE reads; one entry per CDR3 protein. This sample has 550,000 to 600,000 distinct CDR3 sequences, with about 18% found just once. Source material: PBMCs or a T cell subset sorted from them (not recorded which). The receptors stem from an adult woman who had mild COVID-19 (a few samples of this study predate the infection). Cell type and time point are not known.

The chain couples TRBV29-1 to TRBJ1-1; D not resolved. CDR1 and CDR2 from the germline V gene are SQVTM and ANQGSEA. V lost 2 bases and J 4 bases, leaving 8 bases between the germline ends. The CDR3 sequence is 12 residues long. The CDR3 sequence is CSVEWAGTEAFF. The CDR3, as DNA: TGCAGCGTTGAATGGGCGGGCACTGAAGCTTTCTTT.

The chain couples TRBV15 to TRBJ2-3; the D gene is possibly TRBD1 (6 bases). CDR1 and CDR2 (germline): LNHNV, YYDKDF (reference sequence). Trimming left V 0 bases short and J 2 bases short, with 12 bases between. This CDR3 comprises 16 residues. Written as DNA, the CDR3 is TGTGCCACCAGCAGAGATCCGACGGGACACACAGATACGCAGTATTTT. Its translation: CATSRDPTGHTDTQYF.

V is TRBV7-2 and J is TRBJ1-2; unclear D gene. The germline V gene encodes CDR1 SGHTA and CDR2 FQGNSA. V was shortened by 2 bases and J by 8 bases, with 18 bases between the two germline ends. The CDR3 covers 15 residues. The CDR3 DNA sequence: TGTGCCAGCAGCTTACCCGTTTTTTCCCGGCAAGGCTACACCTTC. Encoded protein: CASSLPVFSRQGYTF.

V is TRBV9 and J is TRBJ2-7; D not certain. CDR1 SGDLS and CDR2 YYNGEE come from the germline V gene. This CDR3 spans 15 amino acids. The V and J ends lost 0 bases and 0 bases respectively, with 10 bases between them. The CDR3 loop reads CASSVDEGDSYEQYF. CDR3 in DNA: TGTGCCAGCAGCGTAGACGAAGGAGACTCCTACGAGCAGTACTTC. The variable domain in full, with the rest retrieved from reference TRBV9 and TRBJ2-7, is DSGVTQTPKHLITATGQRVTLRCSPRSGDLSVYWYQQSLDQGLQFLIQYYNGEERAKGNILERFSAQQFPDLHSELNLSSLELGDSALYFCASSVDEGDSYEQYFGPGTRLTVT.

Only a few counts were recorded for this clonotype. The CDR3 region has the DNA TGCGCCAGCAGCTTGCTATCTCTAGCGGGAGGGCAAGAGACCCAGTACTTC. Amino acids: CASSLLSLAGGQETQYF. The chain combines TRBV5-1 with TRBJ2-5; 12 bases match TRBD2. The CDR3 totals 17 residues. Germline lookup yields CDR1 SGHRS and CDR2 YFSETQ. J lost 2 bases, V lost 1 base, and 6 bases had no gene match.

This clonotype was detected a few times. This chain uses TRBV15 with TRBJ2-7, with 7 bases aligning to TRBD2. CDR1 and CDR2 (germline): LNHNV, YYDKDF (reference sequence). V lost 5 bases and J lost 0; bases outside the gene matches: 7. This CDR3 is built from 15 residues. CDR3: CATSDGGRSSYEQYF. CDR3 bases: TGTGCCACCAGCGACGGGGGGAGGAGCTCCTACGAGCAGTACTTC.

This clonotype was detected a few times. V and J are TRBV5-6 and TRBJ2-5; TRBD1 matches at 7 bases. Unmatched junction bases numbered 7, after V lost 2 bases and J lost 6 bases. There are 14 residues in the CDR3. Germline assignment: CDR1 SGHDT and CDR2 YYEEEE. CDR3 region: CASSFFDREQTQYF. As DNA, the CDR3 is TGTGCCAGCAGCTTCTTTGACAGGGAGCAGACCCAGTACTTC. Complete variable domain (other parts from reference TRBV5-6 and TRBJ2-5): DAGVTQSPTHLIKTRGQQVTLRCSPKSGHDTVSWYQQALGQGPQFIFQYYEEEERQRGNFPDRFSGHQFPNYSSELNVNALLLGDSALYLCASSFFDREQTQYFGPGTRLLVL.

This clonotype was observed a few times. The chain recombines TRBV19 with TRBJ2-7; D is undetermined. From germline, CDR1 is LNHDA and CDR2 SQIVND (reference sequence). The CDR3 contains 12 residues. Trimming left V 5 bases short and J 4 bases short, with 9 bases between. Here the CDR3 DNA reads TGTGCCAGTAGTGATTACATGTACGAGCAGTACTTC. Protein sequence: CASSDYMYEQYF.

J is TRBJ2-3 and V is TRBV5-5; D is unresolved. CDR1 is SGHKS, CDR2 YYEKEE, per germline (reference sequence). V dropped 2 bases and J dropped 2 bases, with 6 bases sitting between them. The CDR3 has 13 amino acids. The CDR3 loop reads CASSFYPTDTQYF. CDR3 DNA: TGTGCCAGCAGCTTCTATCCCACAGATACGCAGTATTTT.

This clonotype has at least ten counts. The J gene is TRBJ1-6, the V gene TRBV3-1; D is perhaps TRBD1 (5 bases). Trimming took 1 base from V and 4 from J, leaving 11 bases between them. Per germline, CDR1 LGHDT and CDR2 YNNKEL (reference sequence). The CDR3 has 16 residues. The CDR3 DNA is TGTGCCAGCAGCCAAGGAGGGGCCGGGTATAATTCACCCCTCCACTTT. Translating gives CASSQGGAGYNSPLHF.

This clonotype was picked up a small number of times. J is TRBJ1-1 and V is TRBV25-1, with TRBD1 matching 9 bases. V dropped 5 bases and J dropped 13; count of bases not matched to a gene: 11. The CDR3 extends over 13 amino acids. Per germline, CDR1 MGHDK and CDR2 SYGVNS. CDR3 nucleotides: TGTGCCAGCAGTCACCAACCGGGACAGGGAGTTTTCTTT. Translating it yields CASSHQPGQGVFF.

Only a few counts were recorded for this clonotype. Given the absence of the conserved phenylalanine or tryptophan at the CDR3 end, a read error is likely. The DNA is left out, because the CDR3 cannot be placed on it with certainty; the CDR3 is given as TCRdb lists it. CDR3 in amino acids: CASSQEGTAG. The chain recombines TRBV3-1 with TRBJ2-7; the D segment call TRBD2 is taken from the table without a DNA check. Germline V gives CDR1 LGHDT, CDR2 YNNKEL (reference sequence). Including both end residues, the CDR3 is 10 amino acids long.

This clonotype showed up just a few times. This chain uses TRBV20-1 with TRBJ1-5; tentatively, D is TRBD1 (6 bases). The CDR3 loop spans 14 amino acids. Germline V gene data show CDR1 as DFQATT and CDR2 as SNEGSKA (reference sequence). V lost 2 bases to trimming and J lost 5 bases, with 13 bases between them. The CDR3 coding sequence is TGCAGTGCTAGAATCGGGACATGGGATCAGCCCCAGCATTTT. Amino acids: CSARIGTWDQPQHF.

This clonotype was recorded at least ten times. The V call is TRBV7-9, the J call TRBJ1-1, with a possible D match to TRBD1 (5 bases). The CDR3 extends over 12 amino acids. V gave up 5 bases and J gave up 3 bases, with 7 bases separating them. In germline, CDR1 is SEHNR, CDR2 FQNEAQ (reference sequence). The CDR3 DNA reads as TGTGCCAGCAGCCTCAGGGACACTGAAGCTTTCTTT. Translation gives CASSLRDTEAFF.

This clonotype was detected a few times. The chain uses TRBV18 and TRBJ2-1; D gene unclear. Germline CDR1 and CDR2: KGHSH and LQKENI. Between the trimmed V and J ends, which lost 0 bases and 9 bases, there was a span of 9 bases. The CDR3 runs 13 residues. CDR3 sequence reads: CASSPPSQSEQFF. CDR3 nucleotide sequence: TGTGCCAGCTCACCACCATCCCAGAGTGAGCAGTTCTTC.

This clonotype was observed a few times. V gene TRBV7-6 combines with J gene TRBJ2-3; D unclear. Germline CDR1 and CDR2: SGHVS and FNYEAQ. V dropped 1 base and J dropped 4 bases, with 12 bases sitting between them. The CDR3 length is 15 residues. CDR3 protein: CASSLVIQSSDTQYF. The CDR3 DNA sequence: TGTGCCAGCAGCTTAGTAATTCAGTCCTCAGATACGCAGTATTTT.

This clonotype was observed a few times. This chain joins TRBV28 and TRBJ2-2; TRBD2 matches 7 bases. Germline CDR1 reads MDHEN; CDR2 reads SYDVKM. V shed 3 bases, J shed 4 bases, and the junction held 5 bases outside the gene matches. The CDR3 contains 15 residues. The CDR3 is CASSLGGGVTGELFF. In DNA, the CDR3 is TGTGCCAGCAGTTTGGGGGGAGGGGTCACCGGGGAGCTGTTTTTT.

The chain employs TRBV7-9 and TRBJ2-5, with TRBD2 matching over 7 bases. CDR1 is SEHNR and CDR2 is FQNEAQ in the germline V gene (reference sequence). Unmatched junction bases numbered 4, after V lost 5 bases and J lost 1 base. This CDR3 region has 14 residues. In nucleotides, the CDR3 is TGTGCCAGCAGCCCGACTAGCCGCCAAGAGACCCAGTACTTC. It specifies CASSPTSRQETQYF.

A few counts support this clonotype. The chain joins TRBV29-1 to TRBJ2-7; 11 bases are a match to TRBD1. The length of the CDR3 is 13 residues. The ends lost 5 bases at V and 4 bases at J; junction bases unmatched: 4. Germline V lookup: CDR1 SQVTM, CDR2 ANQGSEA. The CDR3: CSVRTGGGYEQYF. The CDR3 DNA follows: TGCAGCGTTCGGACAGGGGGCGGGTACGAGCAGTACTTC.

This chain uses TRBV29-1 with TRBJ1-2; 7 positions match TRBD1. Germline lookup yields CDR1 SQVTM and CDR2 ANQGSEA. Trimming took 3 bases from V and 6 from J; bases not matched to a gene: 4. This CDR3 has 12 residues. The CDR3 reads CSVEPGGDGYTF. As DNA, the CDR3 is TGCAGCGTTGAGCCAGGGGGGGATGGCTACACCTTC. The full variable domain, rest sourced from reference TRBV29-1 and TRBJ1-2, is SAVISQKPSRDICQRGTSLTIQCQVDSQVTMMFWYRQQPGQSLTLIATANQGSEATYESGFVIDKFPISRPNLTFSTLTVSNMSPEDSSIYLCSVEPGGDGYTFGSGTRLTVV.

This clonotype appeared a few times. The chain couples TRBV5-1 to TRBJ1-1; D is perhaps TRBD1 (5 bases). Deletions cut 4 bases from V and 6 bases from J, with 16 bases between. The CDR3 runs to 14 residues. Germline CDR1 is SGHRS and CDR2 is YFSETQ. The CDR3 loop is CASSPETGYAEAFF. In nucleotides, the CDR3 is TGCGCCAGCAGCCCTGAAACAGGTTACGCTGAAGCTTTCTTT.

This clonotype appeared a few times. The chain employs TRBV12-3 or TRBV12-4 and TRBJ1-1, with D unresolved. The CDR3 covers 14 residues. V was shortened by 3 bases and J by 5 bases, with 13 bases between the two germline ends. The CDR3 loop is CASSFGIRGTEAFF. The DNA of the CDR3 is TGTGCCAGCAGTTTTGGTATTAGAGGAACTGAAGCTTTCTTT.

The rearrangement uses TRBV30 and TRBJ2-1; the D is unclear. This CDR3 is built from 15 residues. Between the trimmed V and J ends, which lost 0 bases and 6 bases, there was a span of 15 bases. Germline CDR1 reads GTSNPN; CDR2 reads SVGIG (reference sequence). This CDR3 reads CAWSVSRGIPNEQFF. In DNA form, the CDR3 reads TGTGCCTGGAGTGTAAGCCGTGGGATTCCCAATGAGCAGTTCTTC.

This clonotype has a handful of counts. The rearrangement joins TRBV11-2 to TRBJ2-3; no reliable D call. Germline V gene data show CDR1 as SGHAT and CDR2 as FQNNGV. This CDR3 is built from 13 residues. V was cut by 10 bases and J by 2 bases, with 13 bases left in between. This chain's CDR3 is CATTQYLTDTQYF. In DNA form, the CDR3 reads TGTGCCACCACACAGTACCTCACAGATACGCAGTATTTT.

The CDR3, as DNA: TGTGCCAGCAGCTTAGCACTAGCGGGAGGGATCGGGCAGTTCTTC. Its translation: CASSLALAGGIGQFF. The chain combines TRBV7-2 with TRBJ2-1; 13 bases fit TRBD2. Germline loops: CDR1 SGHTA, CDR2 FQGNSA. V trimming: 0 bases; J trimming: 12 bases; junction bases outside the gene matches: 5. The length of the CDR3 is 15 residues. Looking up the rest from reference TRBV7-2 and TRBJ2-1 gives the full variable domain: GAGVSQSPSNKVTEKGKDVELRCDPISGHTALYWYRQSLGQGLEFLIYFQGNSAPDKSGLPSDRFSAERTGGSVSTLTIQRTQQEDSAVYLCASSLALAGGIGQFFGPGTRLTVL.

V and J are TRBV7-2 and TRBJ2-7; no reliable D call. V was trimmed by 5 bases and J by 0 bases, leaving 8 bases between them. This CDR3 comprises 13 residues. Germline-derived CDR1 and CDR2 are SGHTA and FQGNSA. CDR3 sequence: CASSARNSYEQYF. The CDR3 DNA follows: TGTGCCAGCAGCGCCAGGAACTCCTACGAGCAGTACTTC.

The gene calls are TRBV29-1 and TRBJ2-6, with D possibly matching TRBD1 (5 bases). The CDR3 is 15 residues long. Germline-derived CDR1 and CDR2 are SQVTM and ANQGSEA. With 4 bases removed from V and 0 bases from J, the gap between germline ends came to 10 bases. CDR3 protein: CSVGGSLSGANVLTF. The CDR3 nucleotides read TGCAGCGTTGGGGGCTCACTCTCTGGGGCCAACGTCCTGACTTTC.

At least ten counts were recorded for this clonotype. The V call is TRBV9, the J call TRBJ2-7; D gene uncertain. This CDR3 contains 15 residues. Trimming pared 4 bases from V and 0 bases from J, leaving 14 bases between. Germline V gives CDR1 SGDLS, CDR2 YYNGEE. CDR3 bases: TGTGCCAGCAGCTCCCTCGCCGGGTCCTCCTACGAGCAGTACTTC. Translation: CASSSLAGSSYEQYF.